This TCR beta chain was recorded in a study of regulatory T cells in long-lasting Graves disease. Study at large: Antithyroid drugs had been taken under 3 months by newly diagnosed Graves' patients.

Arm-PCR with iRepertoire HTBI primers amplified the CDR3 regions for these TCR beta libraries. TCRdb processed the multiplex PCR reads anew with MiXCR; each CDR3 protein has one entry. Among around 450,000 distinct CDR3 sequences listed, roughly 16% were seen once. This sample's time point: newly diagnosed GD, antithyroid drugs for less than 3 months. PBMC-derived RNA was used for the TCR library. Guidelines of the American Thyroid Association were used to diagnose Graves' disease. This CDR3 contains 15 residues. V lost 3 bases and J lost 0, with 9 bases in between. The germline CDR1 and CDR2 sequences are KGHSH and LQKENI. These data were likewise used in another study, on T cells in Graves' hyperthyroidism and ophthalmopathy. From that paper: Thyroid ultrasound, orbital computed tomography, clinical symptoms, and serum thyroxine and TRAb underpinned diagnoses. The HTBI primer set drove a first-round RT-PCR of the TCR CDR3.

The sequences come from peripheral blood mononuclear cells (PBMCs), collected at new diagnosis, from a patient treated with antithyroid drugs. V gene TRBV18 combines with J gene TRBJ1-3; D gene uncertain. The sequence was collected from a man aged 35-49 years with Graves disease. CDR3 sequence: CASSPQDFSGNTIYF. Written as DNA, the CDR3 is TGTGCCAGCTCACCCCAGGATTTCTCTGGAAACACCATATATTTT.